These T cell receptor beta chains were read from a single sample in a study of T-cell memory formation after mild COVID-19. TCRdb itself ran the 5' RACE reads through MiXCR, one entry per CDR3 protein. The profile shows 200,000 to 250,000 distinct CDR3 sequences, over 9% of them singletons. The sequenced sample consisted of PBMCs or a T cell subset sorted from them (not recorded which). The receptors were gathered from a young man who had mild COVID-19 (a few samples of this study predate the infection). Cell type and time point are not known. The CDR3 runs from the conserved cysteine through the conserved F or W. The D gene is left open where the match is weak. Not every row has a clone size; where given, it reads once, few, many or a size class.

v_call	clone_size	j_call	cdr3_length	d_call	cdr3_nt	cdr3_aa
TRBV28	NA	TRBJ1-1	12	NA	TGTGCCAGCAGTTTATGGGACACTCCGGCTTTCTTT	CASSLWDTPAFF
TRBV21-1	NA	TRBJ1-5	13	NA	TGTGCCGATACAGGGGGTAGCAATCAGCCCCAGCATTTT	CADTGGSNQPQHF
TRBV7-2	NA	TRBJ2-5	16	TRBD2	TGTGCCAGCAGCTGGGGCACTAGCGGGGGACAAGAGACCCAGTACTTC	CASSWGTSGGQETQYF
TRBV27	few	TRBJ2-1	14	NA	TGTGCCAGCAGTTTACTAGATCCCTACAATGAGCAGTTCTTC	CASSLLDPYNEQFF
TRBV24-1	few	TRBJ2-3	16	TRBD2	TGTGCCGCAGGGAATAGCGGGGGGGCAGGGGCAGATACGCAGTATTTT	CAAGNSGGAGADTQYF
TRBV10-2	few	TRBJ2-5	15	NA	TGCGCCAGCAGTGAGTCGAAAGACTTCTATGAGACCCAGTACTTC	CASSESKDFYETQYF
TRBV7-8	many	TRBJ2-3	12	NA	TGTGCCAGCAGCCCGAGATTGGATACGCAGTATTTT	CASSPRLDTQYF
TRBV7-9	NA	TRBJ1-5	15	NA	TGTGCCAGCAGCGCTGGACGGCTTAGCAATCAGCCCCAGCATTTT	CASSAGRLSNQPQHF
TRBV15	NA	TRBJ1-6	16	TRBD1	TGTGCCACCAGCAGAGAGCCCAGGGGGGATAATTCACCCCTCCACTTT	CATSREPRGDNSPLHF
TRBV9	few	TRBJ1-1	13	NA	TGTGCCAGCAGCGTAGACTTCAGGGGTACGACTTTCTTT	CASSVDFRGTTFF
TRBV5-1	NA	TRBJ2-2	15	TRBD1	TGCGCCAGCAGCTTGCAACAGGGGGGAACCGGGGAGCTGTTTTTT	CASSLQQGGTGELFF
TRBV7-9	few	TRBJ1-2	15	NA	TGTGCCAGCAGCCCGCAGCCCCAGGGGTTAGATGGCTACACCTTC	CASSPQPQGLDGYTF
TRBV7-6	few	TRBJ1-4	15	TRBD1	TGTGCCAGCAGCTTACTGACAGGGGAGGGTGAAAAACTGTTTTTT	CASSLLTGEGEKLFF
TRBV7-6	few	TRBJ1-6	15	NA	TGTGCCAGCAGCTTATATTCGGGGGATGGGTCACCCCTCCACTTT	CASSLYSGDGSPLHF
TRBV2	NA	TRBJ1-6	13	TRBD1	TGTGCCAGCAAGGGACAGGGTAATTCACCCCTCCACTTT	CASKGQGNSPLHF
TRBV7-8	few	TRBJ1-1	14	NA	TGTGCCAGCAGCTTAGCGGTGGGCTACACTGAAGCTTTCTTT	CASSLAVGYTEAFF
TRBV7-3	NA	TRBJ2-3	15	NA	TGTGCCAGCAGCTTCCAGGGGGGTGGCGGAGATACGCAGTATTTT	CASSFQGGGGDTQYF
TRBV6-1	many	TRBJ1-2	14	TRBD1	TGTGCCAGCAGTGTCTTACAGGGGGCCCATGGCTACACCTTC	CASSVLQGAHGYTF
TRBV4-2	many	TRBJ2-1	15	TRBD1	TGTGCCAGCACGCTAACCGGGACAGTTGGCCATGAGCAGTTCTTC	CASTLTGTVGHEQFF
TRBV7-2	many	TRBJ2-5	14	NA	TGTGCCAGCAGCTTATTAGCAGGCCAAGAGACCCAGTACTTC	CASSLLAGQETQYF
TRBV27	NA	TRBJ2-5	15	TRBD1	TGTGCCAGCAGTTCGGGGACAGGGGGGTTCGAGACCCAGTACTTC	CASSSGTGGFETQYF
TRBV4-1	NA	TRBJ2-1	17	TRBD2	TGCGCCAGCAGCCAAGTACGGAGAAGCGGGGGCTACAATGAGCAGTTCTTC	CASSQVRRSGGYNEQFF
TRBV20-1	few	TRBJ1-5	15	TRBD1	TGCAGTGCTAGAGTAGGGGGCGCGTCGGGTCAGCCCCAGCATTTT	CSARVGGASGQPQHF
TRBV7-9	few	TRBJ1-5	17	NA	TGTGCCAGCAGCTTGGGGAGACAGGCGGAAAAGCATCAGCCCCAGCATTTT	CASSLGRQAEKHQPQHF
TRBV9	many	TRBJ2-3	16	TRBD1	TGTGCCAGCAGCGTGGATCAGGGGGCCTCTGGGTATACGCAGTATTTT	CASSVDQGASGYTQYF
TRBV9	NA	TRBJ2-7	15	TRBD2	TGTGCCAGCAGCGAAGGTCAGGGAGGGTCCTACGAGCAGTACTTC	CASSEGQGGSYEQYF
TRBV5-1	many	TRBJ2-7	13	TRBD1	TGCGCCAGCAGCAGGTCTTGGGACAGCGAGCAGTACTTC	CASSRSWDSEQYF
TRBV18	few	TRBJ1-4	13	NA	TGTGCCAGCTCACCACGGGACCAAGGGAAACTGTTTTTT	CASSPRDQGKLFF
TRBV20-1	few	TRBJ2-1	14	TRBD1	TGCAGTGCTAGGGGGAGGACAGGGTCCAATGAGCAGTTCTTC	CSARGRTGSNEQFF
TRBV5-6	NA	TRBJ2-2	14	NA	TGTGCCAGCAGCGGCCCGGACAGTTCGGGGGAGCTGTTTTTT	CASSGPDSSGELFF
TRBV5-1	many	TRBJ1-4	15	TRBD1	TGCGCCAGCAGCCCCCTGGGGACAGGGGATGAAAAACTGTTTTTT	CASSPLGTGDEKLFF
TRBV7-2	many	TRBJ1-3	16	TRBD1	TGTGCCAGCAGCCTCCAGGGGGTCCTCTCTGGAAACACCATATATTTT	CASSLQGVLSGNTIYF
TRBV10-3	NA	TRBJ2-1	16	TRBD2	TGTGCCGCACGGACTAGCGGGGGGGCGGAAGTTCATGAGCAGTTCTTC	CAARTSGGAEVHEQFF
TRBV20-1	many	TRBJ1-1	12	NA	TGCAGTGCTAGAGGAAGGGGCACTGAAGCTTTCTTT	CSARGRGTEAFF
TRBV19	few	TRBJ2-3	15	NA	TGTGCCAGTAGTTTCCCCAGGGGAGGGACAGATACGCAGTATTTT	CASSFPRGGTDTQYF
TRBV18	NA	TRBJ2-1	17	NA	TGTGCCAGCTCACCACAGGGCAGGGCGAGCTCCTACAATGAGCAGTTCTTC	CASSPQGRASSYNEQFF
TRBV5-1	many	TRBJ2-2	15	NA	TGCGCCAGCAGCTTAAGAGGGGCGGACACCGGGGAGCTGTTTTTT	CASSLRGADTGELFF
TRBV4-1	few	TRBJ2-5	15	TRBD2	TGCGCCAGCAGGACCCTAGGACTAGCGGGGGAGACCCAGTACTTC	CASRTLGLAGETQYF
TRBV11-2	NA	TRBJ2-1	14	NA	TGTGCCAGCAGCTTAGAATCCAGGTACAATGAGCAGTTCTTC	CASSLESRYNEQFF
TRBV7-8	few	TRBJ2-3	14	TRBD1	TGTGCCAGCACGGGACAGCCTAGGAGGGATACGCAGTATTTT	CASTGQPRRDTQYF
TRBV7-6	NA	TRBJ2-3	17	NA	TGTGCCAGCAGATCCCCCCTTTCGGGGCTAGAGGCAGATACGCAGTATTTT	CASRSPLSGLEADTQYF
TRBV18	few	TRBJ2-3	16	NA	TGTGCCAGCTCACCACCGCACAGGGGAGGGACAGATACGCAGTATTTT	CASSPPHRGGTDTQYF
TRBV5-5	NA	TRBJ2-5	15	NA	TGTGCCAGCAGCTCCATCCCAGGGTACGCAGAGACCCAGTACTTC	CASSSIPGYAETQYF
TRBV7-6	few	TRBJ2-3	11	NA	TGTGCCAGCAGCTTAACCTCTTTTCAGTATTTT	CASSLTSFQYF
TRBV9	few	TRBJ2-5	16	TRBD2	TGTGCCAGCAGCGTAAGTCCGACTAGCGGGGAGGAGACCCAGTACTTC	CASSVSPTSGEETQYF
TRBV6-5	few	TRBJ1-5	14	TRBD1	TGTGCCAGCAGCTCGACAGGGAACGAACAGCCCCAGCATTTT	CASSSTGNEQPQHF
TRBV5-1	many	TRBJ1-2	14	NA	TGCGCCAGCAGCACGCAGGGAGGAGGGTATGGCTACACCTTC	CASSTQGGGYGYTF
TRBV12-3/TRBV12-4	NA	TRBJ2-5	14	TRBD2	TGTGCCAGCAGTACTGGGACTAGCGGCGAGACCCAGTACTTC	CASSTGTSGETQYF
TRBV6-5	NA	TRBJ1-6	13	NA	TGTGCCAGCAGACAGGCGTATAATTCACCCCTCCACTTT	CASRQAYNSPLHF
TRBV7-2	NA	TRBJ1-2	14	NA	TGTGCCAGCAGCTACGATAGGGGTAGCTATGGCTACACCTTC	CASSYDRGSYGYTF